Detailed here is one T cell receptor (beta chain). The antigen this receptor binds is unknown. There are no base qualities to consult, and no much larger clone falls within one base. Taken from the germline V gene, the CDR1 and CDR2 loops are KGHSH and LQKENI. The CDR3, from cysteine to phenylalanine, totals 15 residues. Solely the CDR3 DNA is kept, with 45 bases framed from the first base. After removal of 3 bases from V and 2 bases from J, the junction retains 4 bases not matched to a gene. These data are taken from a study of persistence of HIV-infected CD4 T cells (dated by TCRdb to about 2020). For context, the study as a whole: The median time the participants had spent on suppressive ART was around 8 years. Peripheral blood samples of up to about 180 mL were taken at multiple time points, with the exception of a couple of participants who underwent leukapheresis at a single time point. Anti-CD3/anti-CD28 stimulation activated a higher proportion of cells, with a lower memory fraction, than antigen stimulation. The study isolated CMV- and HIV-1 Gag-responding CD4+ T cells from ART-treated individuals to examine antigen-driven clonal expansion of HIV-1-infected cells. Proviral sequencing was used to assess clonality among infected cells, whereas TCRbeta sequencing gauged the clonality of all cells within each sorted population. For the TCR cluster analysis across participants, about 8 participants were included for CMV and about seven participants for Gag.

What the study reported, not specific to this receptor: Antigen-responding cells were enriched for degenerate expanded CDR3beta sequences, which suggests convergent selection of CD4+ responses to CMV and Gag. Only a small number of individuals took part in the study, and the range of antigens tested was limited. TCRbeta richness in CMV- and Gag-responding cells was significantly lower than in anti-CD3/anti-CD28-responding cells; CMV-responding cells had higher oligoclonality than CD3/CD28-stimulated and Gag-responding cells. Within the same sorted populations, TCR oligoclonality correlated with proviral oligoclonality. Bulk TCR analyses could not be restricted to the rare CMV-responding cells that actually carried HIV-1 proviruses.

The treatment or condition label here, explained by the study, means: suppressive antiretroviral therapy. As a nonspecific positive control representing the CD4+ T cell repertoire, the cells were stimulated with anti-CD3/anti-CD28 magnetic beads. CD4+ T cells that responded were sorted based on upregulation of both CD40 ligand and CD69. HIV-1-infected adults in whom suppressive ART had been started during chronic infection were enrolled as participants. Plasma HIV-1 RNA had been undetectable (below 50 copies/mL) in participants for at least 4 years. To be included, participants needed a CD4+ T cell count above 400 cells/uL and a positive CMV serology. Before stimulation, PBMCs were isolated using density centrifugation and then depleted of CD8+ T cells. For more than 15 hours, the CD8-depleted PBMCs were stimulated with anti-CD28/CD49d costimulation, a CD40-blocking antibody, and enfuvirtide to prevent new infections. Cell sorting was performed on a Beckman Coulter MoFlo Legacy or XDP sorter, and dead cells were excluded with propidium iodide. For samples with more than one million cells, genomic DNA was extracted with the QIAamp DNA Mini Kit, and for all other samples the Quick-DNA Microprep Kit was used.

The immunoSEQ hsTCRB assay version 4 in survey mode was used to sequence TCRbeta repertoires from genomic DNA. Genomic DNA was diluted to around 10 ng/uL, using up to about 1 ug per sample for TCRbeta sequencing. On the study's bioinformatics: TCRbeta data were analyzed in ImmunoSeq Analyzer 3.0, with diversity computed on productive nucleotide rearrangements. Using the Immunarch R package, the improved Chao index served to estimate lower-bound TCR diversity and the Gini coefficient served to estimate clonality. Different nucleotide rearrangements encoding the same CDR3beta amino acid sequence were counted as distinct clonotypes. TCRbeta sequences significantly enriched in antigen-responding cells relative to anti-CD3/anti-CD28-activated cells were identified by differential abundance analysis. GLIPH2 grouped TCRs by predicted peptide-MHC specificity, both within each participant and across combined participant data sets. Entries here come from immuneACCESS through TCRdb and include only in-frame sequences with V and J called. Some clones fail to appear in such tables; in the studies checked, an unresolved V gene covers under half of the shortfall, and the cause of the remainder is unknown. The V and J calls and the clone size are those of that table, but D and trimming were determined from the DNA. The sample table shows 35,000 to 45,000 clones, and roughly 90% are seen once. Together, the top ten hold around 0.47% of the sample.

The source material was CD4+ T cells sorted from PBMCs after roughly 17-hour stimulation, sampled from a patient who received antiretroviral therapy. Sample cell subset or site, as interpreted from the label and publication: CD40L+CD69+ CD4 T cells responding to anti-CD3/anti-CD28 beads, representing the overall repertoire. The receptor's source is an adult woman with HIV who was CMV-seropositive. The rearranged segments are TRBV18 and TRBJ1-2; 9 central bases correspond to TRBD1. The bases are TGTGCCAGCTCACCCACACAGGGGGCGAACTATGGCTACACCTTC. Translated, it gives CASSPTQGANYGYTF.